These 19 T cell receptor beta chains originate from one sample sequenced in a study of neurological immune-mediated disorders. TCRdb redid the calling of the 5' RACE reads with MiXCR, one entry per CDR3 protein. The data hold 55,000 to 75,000 distinct CDR3 sequences, with under 3% observed a single time. The sequenced sample was PBMCs. These TCRs come from a man aged 45-65 years with multiple sclerosis.

This clonotype was seen repeatedly, ten times or more. The rearrangement joins TRBV12-3 or TRBV12-4 to TRBJ2-1; 9 bases align to TRBD2. This CDR3 comprises 14 residues. Unmatched junction bases numbered 5, after V lost 3 bases and J lost 8 bases. CDR3 DNA: TGTGCCAGCAGTTTCTGGCGGGGGGGCCATGAGCAGTTCTTC. This codes for CASSFWRGGHEQFF.

This clonotype was observed at least ten times. The rearrangement joins TRBV5-1 to TRBJ1-6; D uncertain. CDR3 size: 12 residues. The V end lost 4 bases, the J end lost 11 bases, and 10 bases lay between the germline ends. The V gene's germline CDR1 is SGHRS and CDR2 YFSETQ. The CDR3 sequence is CASSPGEPPLHF. In DNA, the CDR3 is TGCGCCAGCAGCCCCGGGGAGCCACCCCTCCACTTT.

About this clonotype itself: The junction shows a germline mismatch at one end, possibly a read error. The chain combines TRBV5-1 with TRBJ1-5; no clear D. Per the germline V gene, CDR1 is SGHRS and CDR2 is YFSETQ. The CDR3 covers 11 residues. The DNA for the CDR3 is TGCGCCAGCAGCCAGGAGCGGCCCCAGAATTTT. This translates into CASSQERPQNF.

This clonotype was recorded a few times. V is TRBV5-4 and J is TRBJ2-7; 9 nucleotides agree with TRBD2. Trimming removed 5 bases from V and 9 bases from J; junction bases left unmatched: 15. Looked up from germline, CDR1 is SGHNT and CDR2 is YYREEE (reference sequence). This CDR3 spans 15 amino acids. The CDR3 DNA is TGTGCCAGCAGTCACCCGGAGGCTAGCGGGGTTGGGCAGTACTTC. The encoded protein is CASSHPEASGVGQYF.

This clonotype was observed at least ten times. The J gene is TRBJ1-1, the V gene TRBV20-1; 7 positions agree with TRBD1. The CDR3 contains 18 residues. Germline V gives CDR1 DFQATT, CDR2 SNEGSKA (reference sequence). With V trimmed by 6 bases and J by 3 bases, 22 bases remained unmatched. In nucleotides, the CDR3 is TGCAGTGCGACAGAATTACCCGGGACAGCGAAGATGTACACTGAAGCTTTCTTT. It yields the protein CSATELPGTAKMYTEAFF.

The sample holds many counts of this clonotype. The genes are TRBV7-2 and TRBJ2-5, with 11 nucleotides matching TRBD2. The CDR3 contains 16 residues. V shed 3 bases, J shed 5 bases, and the junction held 8 bases outside the gene matches. Germline V lookup: CDR1 SGHTA, CDR2 FQGNSA. In DNA, the CDR3 is TGTGCCAGCAGCTTTGTTAGCGGGGGGGCTTATGAGACCCAGTACTTC. This translates into CASSFVSGGAYETQYF.

This clonotype was recorded at least ten times. This chain connects TRBV7-8 to TRBJ2-1, with a tentative D call TRBD1 (6 bases). Trimming took off 5 bases at V and 3 bases at J, with 17 bases between the two ends. This CDR3 is 16 amino acids long. The germline V gene has CDR1 SGHVS and CDR2 FQNEAQ. The DNA for the CDR3 is TGTGCCAGCAGCCCCCGACGGGACACGATCTACAATGAGCAGTTCTTC. Translation gives CASSPRRDTIYNEQFF.

This clonotype turned up a few times. V and J are TRBV4-3 and TRBJ2-4; D is perhaps TRBD2 (5 bases). CDR3 length: 17 amino acids. V lost 0 bases and J 1 base, leaving 13 bases between the germline ends. Germline lookup yields CDR1 LGHNA and CDR2 YSLEER. The CDR3 nucleotides read TGCGCCAGCAGCCAAGATTCGGGGATAAGGGCCAAAAACATTCAGTACTTC. Translation gives CASSQDSGIRAKNIQYF.

The sample holds many counts of this clonotype. The chain carries TRBV3-1 and TRBJ2-7; TRBD1 aligns across 10 bases. This CDR3 comprises 16 residues. Trimming took 2 bases from V and 1 from J; bases not matched to a gene: 5. From germline, CDR1 is LGHDT and CDR2 YNNKEL (reference sequence). The CDR3 region is CASSQYGTGESYEQYF. The CDR3 region has the DNA TGTGCCAGCAGCCAATATGGGACAGGGGAATCCTACGAGCAGTACTTC.

In this sample, this clonotype turned up many times. This chain joins TRBV7-9 and TRBJ1-1; D ambiguous. Germline assignment: CDR1 SEHNR and CDR2 FQNEAQ (reference sequence). Deletions cut 5 bases from V and 1 base from J, with 17 bases between. The CDR3 sequence is 16 residues long. The CDR3 protein is CASSPESRFPNTEAFF. CDR3 bases: TGTGCCAGCAGCCCCGAAAGTAGGTTTCCGAACACTGAAGCTTTCTTT. The full variable domain, completed using reference TRBV7-9 and TRBJ1-1, is DTGVSQNPRHKITKRGQNVTFRCDPISEHNRLYWYRQTLGQGPEFLTYFQNEAQLEKSRLLSDRFSAERPKGSFSTLEIQRTEQGDSAMYLCASSPESRFPNTEAFFGQGTRLTVV.

The sample holds many counts of this clonotype. The chain has TRBV10-3 and TRBJ2-1, with D possibly matching TRBD2 (5 bases). The V end lost 9 bases, the J end lost 0 bases, and 12 bases lay between the germline ends. CDR3 length: 14 residues. Germline CDR1 ENHRY, CDR2 SYGVKD. CDR3 DNA sequence: TGTGCCATAACAGAGGGTAGCTCCTACAATGAGCAGTTCTTC. This sequence encodes CAITEGSSYNEQFF.

This clonotype was observed many times. The gene calls are TRBV6-5 and TRBJ2-7; D may match TRBD1 or TRBD2 (5 bases each). With 5 bases removed from V and 2 bases from J, the gap between germline ends came to 16 bases. The germline CDR1 and CDR2 sequences are MNHEY and SVGAGI. The CDR3 consists of 15 residues. CDR3 residues: CASSPAVGVTYEQYF. The CDR3 coding sequence is TGTGCCAGCAGTCCTGCCGTGGGGGTGACCTACGAGCAGTACTTC.

This clonotype has at least ten counts. The V gene is TRBV7-8, the J gene TRBJ2-3; 8 bases are a match to TRBD1. Germline CDR1 is SGHVS and CDR2 is FQNEAQ. V gave up 2 bases and J gave up 1 base; unmatched junction bases: 5. This CDR3 is built from 16 residues. The CDR3 region has the DNA TGTGCCAGCAGCTTACAGGGGGCATGGGGCACAGATACGCAGTATTTT. Its translation is CASSLQGAWGTDTQYF.

This clonotype has ten or more counts. The chain joins TRBV27 to TRBJ2-7, with unresolved D. CDR3 length: 13 residues. CDR1 is MNHEY, CDR2 SMNVEV, per germline (reference sequence). V was pared by 6 bases and J by 3 bases, with 12 bases between. DNA of the CDR3: TGTGCCAGCAGCTTAGATCTGAGCTACGAGCAGTACTTC. It encodes CASSLDLSYEQYF.

This clonotype has a count of ten or more. This chain links TRBV5-1 with TRBJ2-2, with D perhaps matching TRBD1 (5 bases). V gave up 5 bases and J gave up 6 bases, with 17 bases separating them. In germline, CDR1 is SGHRS, CDR2 YFSETQ. The CDR3 is 15 amino acids. In DNA form, the CDR3 reads TGCGCCAGCAGATGGACAAGGAACCCCGCCGGGGAGCTGTTTTTT. Residues: CASRWTRNPAGELFF.

This clonotype was observed at least ten times. The chain is built from TRBV29-1 and TRBJ2-7; D may be TRBD1 (6 bases). V lost 6 bases, J lost 0 bases, and 15 bases lay in between. The CDR3 contains 14 residues. The germline CDR1 and CDR2 sequences are SQVTM and ANQGSEA. CDR3 amino acids: CSVQTGSTSYEQYF. The CDR3 coding sequence is TGCAGCGTACAGACAGGCTCGACCTCCTACGAGCAGTACTTC.

This clonotype was counted many times. This chain links TRBV4-2 with TRBJ2-4; 11 nucleotides align to TRBD2. The CDR3 contains 16 residues. The germline CDR1 and CDR2 sequences are LGHNA and YNFKEQ. Losses at the gene ends were 0 bases for V and 3 bases for J; bases not matched to a gene: 1. CDR3 nucleotides: TGTGCCAGCAGCCAAGAAACTAGCGGGGGCAAAAACATTCAGTACTTC. Residues: CASSQETSGGKNIQYF.

The genes are TRBV15 and TRBJ2-3; D may be TRBD1 (5 bases). From germline, CDR1 is LNHNV and CDR2 YYDKDF (reference sequence). The CDR3 runs to 13 residues. V lost 5 bases and J 9 bases, leaving 15 bases between the germline ends. This CDR3 reads CATSGSQGATQYF. The CDR3 DNA is TGTGCCACCAGCGGGTCACAAGGGGCCACGCAGTATTTT.

This clonotype was seen repeatedly, ten times or more. This sequence joins TRBV6-2 or TRBV6-3 and TRBJ1-1, with D possibly being TRBD1 (6 bases). The V end lost 5 bases, the J end lost 11 bases, and 12 bases lay between the germline ends. The CDR3 has 11 residues. Germline assignment: CDR1 MNHEY and CDR2 SVGEGT. The CDR3 spells CASSPDRWAFF. CDR3 coding DNA: TGTGCCAGCAGTCCCGACAGGTGGGCTTTCTTT.